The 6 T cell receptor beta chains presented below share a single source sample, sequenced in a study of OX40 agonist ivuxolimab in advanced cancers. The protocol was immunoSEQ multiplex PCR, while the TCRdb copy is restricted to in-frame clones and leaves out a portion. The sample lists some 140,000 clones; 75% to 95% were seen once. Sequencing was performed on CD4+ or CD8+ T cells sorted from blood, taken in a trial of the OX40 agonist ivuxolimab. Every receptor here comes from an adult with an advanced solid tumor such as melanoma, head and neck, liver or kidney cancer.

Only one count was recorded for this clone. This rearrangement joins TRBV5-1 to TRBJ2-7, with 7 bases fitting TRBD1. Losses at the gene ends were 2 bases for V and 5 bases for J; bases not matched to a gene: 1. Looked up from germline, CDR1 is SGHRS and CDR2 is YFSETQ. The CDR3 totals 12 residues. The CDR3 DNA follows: TGCGCCAGCAGCTTAGACAGGGACGAGCAGTACTTC. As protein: CASSLDRDEQYF.

The CDR3 region has the DNA TGCGCCAGCAGCTCCAGCGGGACGGCGGGATCTGGGGCCAACGTCCTGACTTTC. This gives the protein CASSSSGTAGSGANVLTF. This chain uses TRBV5-1 with TRBJ2-6; 7 bases fit TRBD2. The germline V gene has CDR1 SGHRS and CDR2 YFSETQ. The CDR3 extends over 18 amino acids. The J segment lost 1 base and the V segment lost 3 bases, leaving 10 bases of the junction unmatched.

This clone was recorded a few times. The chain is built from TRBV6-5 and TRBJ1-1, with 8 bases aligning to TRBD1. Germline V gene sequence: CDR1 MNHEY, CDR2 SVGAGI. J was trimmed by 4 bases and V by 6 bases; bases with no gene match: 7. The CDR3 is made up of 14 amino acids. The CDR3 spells CASSLTGGGTEAFF. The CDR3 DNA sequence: TGTGCCAGCAGCCTTACAGGGGGAGGCACTGAAGCTTTCTTT.

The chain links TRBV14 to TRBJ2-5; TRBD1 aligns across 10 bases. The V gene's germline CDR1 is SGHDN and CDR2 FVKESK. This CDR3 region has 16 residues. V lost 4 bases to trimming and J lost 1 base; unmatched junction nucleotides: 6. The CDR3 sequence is CASSLRDRGSQETQYF. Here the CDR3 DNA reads TGTGCCAGCAGCCTCCGGGACAGGGGCTCCCAAGAGACCCAGTACTTC.

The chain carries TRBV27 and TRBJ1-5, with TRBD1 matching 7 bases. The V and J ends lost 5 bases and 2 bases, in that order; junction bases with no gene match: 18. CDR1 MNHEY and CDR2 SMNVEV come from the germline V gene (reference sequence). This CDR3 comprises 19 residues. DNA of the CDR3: TGTGCCAGCAGTCCACGTCAACAGGGGCGGGTACGAGGCAATCAGCCCCAGCATTTT. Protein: CASSPRQQGRVRGNQPQHF.

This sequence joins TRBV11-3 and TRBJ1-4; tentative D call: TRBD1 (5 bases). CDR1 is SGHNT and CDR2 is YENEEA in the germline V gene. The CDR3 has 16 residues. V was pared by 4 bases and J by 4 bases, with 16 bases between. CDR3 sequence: CASSYGSRQLNEKLFF. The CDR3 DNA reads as TGTGCCAGCAGCTACGGGTCCAGACAGCTTAATGAAAAACTGTTTTTT.